This passage covers 3 T cell receptor beta chains from one sample sequenced in a study of metastatic and nonmetastatic thyroid tumors. Every patient was untreated before thyroid surgery. TCRdb reprocessed the PCR reads using MiXCR. The sample lists 20,000 or so clones; approximately 40% were seen once. Input material: blood. These receptors were taken from a male donor with papillary thyroid cancer or a benign thyroid nodule (not recorded which). Some clones in this sample may be carry-over from other donors' samples.

This clone was observed many times. A single base separates this from a much larger clone, so it may be a read error. The same CDR3 arises from other DNA sequences in this sample as well. The J gene is TRBJ1-4, the V gene TRBV2; 10 bases map to TRBD1. The CDR3 is 14 amino acids. Per germline, CDR1 SNHLY and CDR2 FYNNEI. V dropped 6 bases and J dropped 8; count of bases not matched to a gene: 6. DNA of the CDR3: TGTGCCAGCAGAAGACAGGGGGCGGGCGAAAAACTGTTTTTT. Its protein is CASRRQGAGEKLFF.

The chain links TRBV4-1 to TRBJ1-2; D gene ambiguous. This CDR3 has 12 residues. CDR1 is MGHRA and CDR2 is YSYEKL in the germline V gene. Trimming cost V 1 base and J 7 bases, with 7 bases left between them. The CDR3: CASSQVGFGYTF. The CDR3, as DNA: TGCGCCAGCAGCCAAGTTGGGTTTGGCTACACCTTC.

This clone has a handful of counts. J is TRBJ2-7 and V is TRBV27; unclear D gene. V shed 4 bases and J shed 2 bases, with 15 bases lying between them. Germline V lookup: CDR1 MNHEY, CDR2 SMNVEV (reference sequence). The CDR3 contains 15 residues. This CDR3 reads CASSSRRRAAYEQYF. The DNA for the CDR3 is TGTGCCAGCAGTTCCCGTAGAAGAGCCGCCTACGAGCAGTACTTC.